This T cell receptor (beta chain) is drawn from a study of T cell repertoires in cytomegalovirus infection. Across the study: Signatures in public TCR beta sequences pointed to both CMV infection and matching HLA type.

This clonotype was counted between two and nine times. The antigen remains unidentified. TCRdb ran MiXCR on the reads and lists one entry per CDR3 protein. Found here are roughly 800,000 distinct CDR3 sequences, approximately 32% of them singletons; the top ten hold about an eighth. Study-level points and caveats: HLA-C-restricted TCR beta clonotypes specific for CMV led the ex vivo response.

Germline V CDR1 and CDR2: ENHRY, SYGVKD. V was trimmed by 11 bases and J by 4 bases, leaving 21 bases between them. This CDR3 contains 15 residues. This receptor was taken from a human donor in good health (CMV status not recorded). Some clones in this sample may be carry-over from other donors' samples. The sample in question was cultured CD8+ T cells from PBMCs, obtained from culture after CMV antigen stimulation. This rearrangement joins TRBV10-3 to TRBJ1-5, with D possibly TRBD1 on 6 matching bases. CDR3 coding DNA: TGTGCCCGGGAAGGGGACAAGAATAAAAATCAGCCCCAGCATTTT. Its protein product is CAREGDKNKNQPQHF.